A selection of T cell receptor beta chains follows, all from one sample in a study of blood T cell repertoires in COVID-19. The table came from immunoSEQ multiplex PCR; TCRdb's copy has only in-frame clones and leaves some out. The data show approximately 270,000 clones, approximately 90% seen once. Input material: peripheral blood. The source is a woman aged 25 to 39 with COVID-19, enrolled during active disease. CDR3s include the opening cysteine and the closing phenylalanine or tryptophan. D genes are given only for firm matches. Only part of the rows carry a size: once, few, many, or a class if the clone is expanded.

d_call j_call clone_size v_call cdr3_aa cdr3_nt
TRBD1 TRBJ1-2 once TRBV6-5 CASSRLGQGTYGYTF TGTGCCAGCAGTCGCCTGGGACAGGGGACCTATGGCTACACCTTC
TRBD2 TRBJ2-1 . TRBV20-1 CSASASGRALNEQFF TGCAGTGCTAGTGCTAGCGGGAGGGCCTTAAATGAGCAGTTCTTC
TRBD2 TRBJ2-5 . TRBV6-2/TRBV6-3 CASRPSGISGWETQYF TGTGCCAGCAGGCCTAGCGGGATCTCTGGTTGGGAGACCCAGTACTTC
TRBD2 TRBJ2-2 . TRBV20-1 CSASVLPGLAGNLNTGELFF TGCAGTGCTAGTGTTCTGCCGGGACTAGCGGGTAACCTGAACACCGGGGAGCTGTTTTTT
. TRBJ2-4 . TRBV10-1 CASSEPGQRENIQYF TGCGCCAGCAGTGAGCCCGGACAGAGAGAAAACATTCAGTACTTC
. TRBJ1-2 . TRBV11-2 CASSLRGGYGYTF TGTGCCAGCAGCTTAAGGGGGGGGTATGGCTACACCTTC
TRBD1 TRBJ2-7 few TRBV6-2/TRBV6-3 CASSPPDRGRSYEQYF TGTGCCAGCAGTCCCCCGGACAGGGGTCGGTCCTACGAGCAGTACTTC
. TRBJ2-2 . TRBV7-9 CASSRGVTGELFF TGTGCCAGCAGCCGGGGTGTCACCGGGGAGCTGTTTTTT
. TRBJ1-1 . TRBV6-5 CASSYWGGRGNTEAFF TGTGCCAGCAGTTACTGGGGAGGAAGAGGGAACACTGAAGCTTTCTTT
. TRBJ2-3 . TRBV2 CASSVRQATSTDTQYF TGTGCCAGCAGTGTTAGACAGGCGACTAGCACAGATACGCAGTATTTT
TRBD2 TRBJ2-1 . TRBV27 CASSSGTSGYNEQFF TGTGCCAGCAGTTCCGGGACTAGCGGATACAATGAGCAGTTCTTC
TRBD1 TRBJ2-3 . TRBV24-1 CATSRQGPDTQYF TGTGCCACCAGCCGACAGGGTCCGGATACGCAGTATTTT
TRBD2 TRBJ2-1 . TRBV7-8 CASSFLAVPTSGDNNEQFF TGTGCCAGCAGCTTCCTAGCTGTTCCGACTAGCGGGGACAACAATGAGCAGTTCTTC
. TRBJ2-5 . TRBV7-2 CASSGLALQETQYF TGTGCCAGCAGCGGGCTAGCGCTCCAAGAGACCCAGTACTTC
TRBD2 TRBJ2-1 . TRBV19 CASTLLAGGPEFF TGTGCCAGTACCCTTTTGGCGGGAGGGCCAGAGTTCTTC
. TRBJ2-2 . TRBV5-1 CASSLSGGGRVGELFF TGCGCCAGCAGCTTGTCTGGGGGAGGACGAGTCGGGGAGCTGTTTTTT
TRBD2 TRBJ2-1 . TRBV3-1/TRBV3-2 CASSQDLETSDNEQFF TGTGCCAGCAGCCAAGATTTGGAGACTAGCGACAATGAGCAGTTCTTC
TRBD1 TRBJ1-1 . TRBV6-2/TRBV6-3 CASSPGTVNTEAFF TGTGCCAGCAGTCCCGGGACAGTAAACACTGAAGCTTTCTTT
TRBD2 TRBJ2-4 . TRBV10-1 CASSKSQAGLVQYF TGCGCCAGCAGCAAGTCTCAAGCGGGACTAGTTCAGTACTTC
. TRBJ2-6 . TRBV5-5 CASSLAPQANSGANVLTF TGTGCCAGCAGCTTGGCCCCTCAGGCCAACTCTGGGGCCAACGTCCTGACTTTC
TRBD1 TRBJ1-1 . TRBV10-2 CASTEGAVNTEAFF TGCGCCAGCACGGAGGGGGCGGTGAACACTGAAGCTTTCTTT
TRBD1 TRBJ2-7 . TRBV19 CARTSLPGQYYEQYF TGTGCCAGGACCAGCCTACCGGGACAGTACTACGAGCAGTACTTC
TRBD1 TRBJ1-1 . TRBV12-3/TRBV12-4 CASRIGGAIEAFF TGTGCCAGCAGAATAGGGGGCGCGATTGAAGCTTTCTTT
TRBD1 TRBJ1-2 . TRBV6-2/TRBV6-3 CASSFQGQGYYGYTF TGTGCCAGCAGCTTCCAGGGACAGGGCTACTATGGCTACACCTTC
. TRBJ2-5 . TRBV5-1 CASSPEVGTQYF TGCGCCAGCTCCCCAGAGGTAGGGACCCAGTACTTC
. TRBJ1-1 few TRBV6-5 CASSYGTVGDTEAFF TGTGCCAGCAGTTACGGGACTGTCGGAGACACTGAAGCTTTCTTT
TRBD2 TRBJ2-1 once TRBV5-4 CASSFRRRLAVYNEQFF TGTGCCAGCAGCTTCCGTAGAAGACTAGCGGTCTACAATGAGCAGTTCTTC
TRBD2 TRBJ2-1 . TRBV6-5 CASKSQAGGHNEQFF TGTGCCAGCAAATCCCAAGCGGGGGGGCACAATGAGCAGTTCTTC
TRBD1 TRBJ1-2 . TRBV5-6 CASSPGQGARGYTF TGTGCCAGCAGTCCGGGACAGGGGGCGAGAGGCTACACCTTC
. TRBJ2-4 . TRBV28 CASRSGRLAKNIQYF TGTGCCAGCAGGTCAGGGCGCCTAGCCAAAAACATTCAGTACTTC
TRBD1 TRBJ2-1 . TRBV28 CASSYAGTGPGNEQFF TGTGCCAGCAGTTACGCCGGGACAGGGCCTGGCAATGAGCAGTTCTTC
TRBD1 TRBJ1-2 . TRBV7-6 CASSFGQGEGGYTF TGTGCCAGCAGCTTCGGACAGGGCGAGGGTGGCTACACCTTC
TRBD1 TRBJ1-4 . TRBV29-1 CSVAKAGGTNEKLFF TGCAGCGTGGCCAAAGCAGGGGGCACTAATGAAAAACTGTTTTTT
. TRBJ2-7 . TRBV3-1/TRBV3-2 CASGGAVNEQYF TGTGCCAGCGGGGGGGCCGTGAACGAGCAGTACTTC
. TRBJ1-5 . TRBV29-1 CSPEQEIYSNQPQHF TGCAGCCCCGAACAGGAAATATATAGCAATCAGCCCCAGCATTTT
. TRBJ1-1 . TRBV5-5 CASSLRTGAFF TGTGCCAGCAGCTTAAGGACTGGGGCTTTCTTT
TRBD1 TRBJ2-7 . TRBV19 CASTPTGSAYEQYF TGTGCCAGTACCCCGACAGGGTCGGCCTACGAGCAGTACTTC
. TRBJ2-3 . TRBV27 CASSLLLPSSTDTQYF TGTGCCAGCAGTTTACTACTTCCCTCTAGCACAGATACGCAGTATTTT
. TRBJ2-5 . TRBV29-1 CSVGALQETQYF TGCAGCGTTGGAGCCCTGCAAGAGACCCAGTACTTC
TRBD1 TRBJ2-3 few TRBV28 CASSDRESGTDTQYF TGTGCCAGCAGTGACAGGGAATCTGGCACAGATACGCAGTATTTT
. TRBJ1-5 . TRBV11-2 CASSLDSGGHQPQHF TGTGCCAGCAGCTTAGATTCCGGGGGGCATCAGCCCCAGCATTTT